This T cell receptor beta chain was sequenced in a study of CD8 T cells in Susac syndrome. CD8+ and CD4+ T cells taken from blood had their TCR beta sequenced. The TEMRA cells underwent FACS enrichment, while the CD8+ and CD4+ T cells underwent negative isolation. After extraction with the RNeasy kit, about 0.5 to 1 ug of the RNA was reverse transcribed using random hexamers. Amplification of the TCR beta CDR3 was carried out by immunoSEQ multiplex PCR, which spanned a total of 54 Vbeta and 13 Jbeta segments. TCRdb reprocessed the immunoSEQ multiplex PCR reads with MiXCR, giving one entry per CDR3 protein. The data contain approximately 110,000 distinct CDR3 sequences, around 97% of them seen just once; the ten biggest clones take up roughly 0.099%. Specimen: CD4+ T cells from PBMCs. The receptor's source is a human donor in good health.

The CDR3 loop is CASSLEAGTGDTQYF. The CDR3 DNA is TGCGCCAGCAGCTTGGAAGCAGGGACGGGAGATACGCAGTATTTT. The rearrangement links TRBV5-1 to TRBJ2-3, with D possibly called TRBD1 or TRBD2 (5 bases each). The CDR3 length is 15 residues. Deletions cut 0 bases from V and 5 bases from J, with 13 bases between. Looked up from germline, CDR1 is SGHRS and CDR2 is YFSETQ.